Here is one T cell receptor (beta chain) with its context. Its antigen is undetermined. These data come from a study of Ad26.COV2.S vaccination and SARS-CoV-2 variants. Study background: Within the COV1001 Ad26.COV2.S trial arm, the donor was enrolled. Study outcomes and limitations: Post-vaccination breadth of spike-specific CD8+ and CD4+ T cell responses was reportedly substantial. Those who received vaccine or placebo ended up with similar non-spike TCR breadth.

CDR3 size: 14 residues. Trimming took off 6 bases at V and 0 bases at J, with 11 bases between the two ends. From germline, CDR1 is SNHLY and CDR2 FYNNEI. The treatment: around 19 received Ad26.COV2.S at low or high dose, single or two shots; a few received placebo; per-sample allocation not given. Sample collection was performed on day 63 after the first vaccine or placebo injection. Wuhan-strain SARS-CoV-2 spike was expressed by the Ad26 vector that made up the vaccine. This table comes from immunoSEQ multiplex PCR, and its TCRdb copy is limited to in-frame clones, with some not included. The table shows about 410,000 clones, with about nine tenths occurring only once.

This chain joins TRBV2 and TRBJ2-5; D perhaps matches TRBD1 (6 bases). This TCR was sampled from a person aged 18-65 years who received the Ad26.COV2.S COVID-19 vaccine or a placebo. This specimen consisted of peripheral blood, obtained in a trial of Ad26.COV2.S vaccine versus placebo. The CDR3 DNA reads TGTGCCAGCAGAAGGACAGTAAACCAAGAGACCCAGTACTTC. Amino acid sequence: CASRRTVNQETQYF. Together with reference TRBV2 and TRBJ2-5, the CDR3 gives the full variable domain: EPEVTQTPSHQVTQMGQEVILRCVPISNHLYFYWYRQILGQKVEFLVSFYNNEISEKSEIFDDQFSVERPDGSNFTLKIRSTKLEDSAMYFCASRRTVNQETQYFGPGTRLLVL.